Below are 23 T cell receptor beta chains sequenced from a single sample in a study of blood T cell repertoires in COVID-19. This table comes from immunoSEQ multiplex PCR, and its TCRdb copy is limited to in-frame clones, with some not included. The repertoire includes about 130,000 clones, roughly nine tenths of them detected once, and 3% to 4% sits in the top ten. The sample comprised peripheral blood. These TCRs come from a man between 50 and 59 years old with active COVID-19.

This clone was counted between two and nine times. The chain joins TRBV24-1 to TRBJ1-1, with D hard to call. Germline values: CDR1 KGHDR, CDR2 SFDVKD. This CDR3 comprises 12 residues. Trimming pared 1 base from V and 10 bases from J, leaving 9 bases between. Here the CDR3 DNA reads TGTGCCACCAGTGATTTATCAGGTACAGCTTTCTTT. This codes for CATSDLSGTAFF.

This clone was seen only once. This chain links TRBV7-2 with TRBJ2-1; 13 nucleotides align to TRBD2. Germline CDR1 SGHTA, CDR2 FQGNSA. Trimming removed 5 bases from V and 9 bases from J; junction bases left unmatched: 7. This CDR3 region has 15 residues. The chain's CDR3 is CASSPTSGRSGEQFF. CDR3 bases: TGTGCCAGCAGCCCGACTAGCGGGAGGTCTGGTGAGCAGTTCTTC. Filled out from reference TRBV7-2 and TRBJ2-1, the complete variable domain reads GAGVSQSPSNKVTEKGKDVELRCDPISGHTALYWYRQSLGQGLEFLIYFQGNSAPDKSGLPSDRFSAERTGGSVSTLTIQRTQQEDSAVYLCASSPTSGRSGEQFFGPGTRLTVL.

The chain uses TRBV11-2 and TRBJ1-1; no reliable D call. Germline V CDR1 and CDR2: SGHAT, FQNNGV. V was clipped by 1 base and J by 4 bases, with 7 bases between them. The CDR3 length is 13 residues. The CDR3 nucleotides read TGTGCCAGCAGCTTAGGTCTTGTCACTGAAGCTTTCTTT. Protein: CASSLGLVTEAFF.

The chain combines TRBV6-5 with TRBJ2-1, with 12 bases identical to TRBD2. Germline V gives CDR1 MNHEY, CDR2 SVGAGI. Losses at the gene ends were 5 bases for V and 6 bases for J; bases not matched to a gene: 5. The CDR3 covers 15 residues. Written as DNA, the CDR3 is TGTGCCAGCAGTAAAAGACTAGCGGGAGCCAATGAGCAGTTCTTC. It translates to CASSKRLAGANEQFF.

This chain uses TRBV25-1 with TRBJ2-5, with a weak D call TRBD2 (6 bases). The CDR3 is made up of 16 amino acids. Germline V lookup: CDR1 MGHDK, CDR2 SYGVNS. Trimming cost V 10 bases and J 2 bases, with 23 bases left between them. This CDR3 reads CATGGNRLGLQETQYF. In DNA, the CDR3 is TGTGCCACTGGGGGGAACCGCCTGGGTCTACAAGAGACCCAGTACTTC.

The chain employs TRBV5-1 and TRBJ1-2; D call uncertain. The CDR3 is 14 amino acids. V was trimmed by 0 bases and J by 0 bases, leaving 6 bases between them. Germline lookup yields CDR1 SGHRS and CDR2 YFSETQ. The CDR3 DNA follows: TGCGCCAGCAGCTTGGGGGGAGCTAACTATGGCTACACCTTC. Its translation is CASSLGGANYGYTF.

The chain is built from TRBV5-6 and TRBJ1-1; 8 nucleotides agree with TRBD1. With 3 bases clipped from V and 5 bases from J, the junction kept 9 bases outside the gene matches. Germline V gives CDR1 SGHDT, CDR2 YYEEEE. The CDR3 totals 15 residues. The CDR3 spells CASSWGVTGVTEAFF. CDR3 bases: TGTGCCAGCAGCTGGGGGGTGACAGGGGTTACTGAAGCTTTCTTT.

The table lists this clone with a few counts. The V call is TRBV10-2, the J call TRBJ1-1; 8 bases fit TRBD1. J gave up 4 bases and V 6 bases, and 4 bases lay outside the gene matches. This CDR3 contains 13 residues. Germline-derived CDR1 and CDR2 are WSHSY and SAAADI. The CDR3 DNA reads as TGCGCCAGCAGCGAAACAGGGGGCACTGAAGCTTTCTTT. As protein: CASSETGGTEAFF.

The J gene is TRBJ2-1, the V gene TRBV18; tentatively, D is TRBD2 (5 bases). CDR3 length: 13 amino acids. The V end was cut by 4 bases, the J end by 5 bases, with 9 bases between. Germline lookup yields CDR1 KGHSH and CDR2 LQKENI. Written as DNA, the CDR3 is TGTGCCAGCTCACTGGACTTAAACAATGAGCAGTTCTTC. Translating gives CASSLDLNNEQFF.

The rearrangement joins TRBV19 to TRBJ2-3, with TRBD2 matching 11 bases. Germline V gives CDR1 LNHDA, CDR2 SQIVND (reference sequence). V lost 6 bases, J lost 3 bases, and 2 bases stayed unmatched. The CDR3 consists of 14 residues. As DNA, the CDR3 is TGTGCCAGTAGCAGGACTAGCGGGACAGATACGCAGTATTTT. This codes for CASSRTSGTDTQYF.

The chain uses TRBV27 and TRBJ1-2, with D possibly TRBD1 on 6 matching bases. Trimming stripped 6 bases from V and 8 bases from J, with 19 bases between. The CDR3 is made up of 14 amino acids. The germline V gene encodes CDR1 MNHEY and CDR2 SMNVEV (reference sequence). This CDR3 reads CASRRLQGVEGYTF. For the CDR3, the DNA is TGTGCCAGCAGACGTTTACAGGGAGTAGAGGGCTACACCTTC.

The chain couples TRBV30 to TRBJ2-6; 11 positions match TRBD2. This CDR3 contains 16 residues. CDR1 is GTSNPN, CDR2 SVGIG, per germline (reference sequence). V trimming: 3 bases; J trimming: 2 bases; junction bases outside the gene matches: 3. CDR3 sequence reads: CAWRNSGRAGANVLTF. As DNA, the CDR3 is TGTGCCTGGAGAAATAGCGGGAGGGCTGGGGCCAACGTCCTGACTTTC.

This chain's CDR3 is CASSHMNRGTNEKLFF. The CDR3 nucleotides are TGTGCCAGCAGCCATATGAATCGGGGGACTAATGAAAAACTGTTTTTT. The gene calls are TRBV14 and TRBJ1-4; tentatively, D is TRBD1 (5 bases). Deletions cut 3 bases from V and 2 bases from J, with 13 bases between. From germline, CDR1 is SGHDN and CDR2 FVKESK. There are 16 residues in the CDR3.

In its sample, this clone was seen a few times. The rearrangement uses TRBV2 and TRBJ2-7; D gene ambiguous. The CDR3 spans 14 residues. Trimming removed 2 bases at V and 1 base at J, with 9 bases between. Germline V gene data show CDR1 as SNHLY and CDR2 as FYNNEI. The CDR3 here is CASSEFEISYEQYV. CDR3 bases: TGTGCCAGCAGTGAATTCGAGATTTCCTACGAGCAGTACGTC.

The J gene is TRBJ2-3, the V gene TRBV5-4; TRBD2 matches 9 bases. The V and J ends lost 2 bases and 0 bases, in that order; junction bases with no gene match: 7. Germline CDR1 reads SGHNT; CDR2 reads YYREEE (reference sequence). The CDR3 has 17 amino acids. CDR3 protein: CASSFPTSGSSTDTQYF. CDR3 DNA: TGTGCCAGCAGCTTCCCGACTAGCGGATCTAGCACAGATACGCAGTATTTT.

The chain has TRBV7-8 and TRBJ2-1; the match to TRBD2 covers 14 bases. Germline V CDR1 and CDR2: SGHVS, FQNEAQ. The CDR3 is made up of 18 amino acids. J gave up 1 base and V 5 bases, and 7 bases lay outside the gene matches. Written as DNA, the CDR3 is TGTGCCAGCAGCACCCAAGGACTAGCGGGAGGATCCTACAATGAGCAGTTCTTC. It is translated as CASSTQGLAGGSYNEQFF.

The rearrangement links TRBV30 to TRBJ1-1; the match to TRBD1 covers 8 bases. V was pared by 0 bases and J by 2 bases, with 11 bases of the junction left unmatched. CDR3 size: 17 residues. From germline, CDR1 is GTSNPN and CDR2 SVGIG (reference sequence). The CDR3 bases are TGTGCCTGGAGTGTAGTCAGGGGGCAGGTAGGAAACACTGAAGCTTTCTTT. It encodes CAWSVVRGQVGNTEAFF.

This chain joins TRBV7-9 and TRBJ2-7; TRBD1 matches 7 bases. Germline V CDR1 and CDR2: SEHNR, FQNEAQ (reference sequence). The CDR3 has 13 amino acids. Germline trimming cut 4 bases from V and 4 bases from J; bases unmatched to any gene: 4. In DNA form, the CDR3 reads TGTGCCAGCAGCTGGGGACAGAAATACGAGCAGTACGTC. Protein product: CASSWGQKYEQYV.

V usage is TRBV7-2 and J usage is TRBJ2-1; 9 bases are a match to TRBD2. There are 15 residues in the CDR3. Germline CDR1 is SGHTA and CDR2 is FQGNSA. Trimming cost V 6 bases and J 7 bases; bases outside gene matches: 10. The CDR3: CASSPRREGRNEQFF. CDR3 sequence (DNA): TGTGCCAGCAGTCCGAGGCGGGAGGGCAGGAATGAGCAGTTCTTC.

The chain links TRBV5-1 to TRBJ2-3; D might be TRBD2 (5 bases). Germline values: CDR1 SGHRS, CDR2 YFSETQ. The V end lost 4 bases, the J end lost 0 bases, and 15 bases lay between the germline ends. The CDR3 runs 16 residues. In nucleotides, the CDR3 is TGCGCCAGCAGCCCTATTCGCGGGTCTAGCACAGATACGCAGTATTTT. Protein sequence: CASSPIRGSSTDTQYF.

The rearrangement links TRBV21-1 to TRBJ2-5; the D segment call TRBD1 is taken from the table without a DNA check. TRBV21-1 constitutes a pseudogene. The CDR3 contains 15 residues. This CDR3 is CASSTRTGGKETQYF. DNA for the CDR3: TGTGCCAGCAGCACCCGGACAGGGGGGAAAGAGACCCAGTACTTC.

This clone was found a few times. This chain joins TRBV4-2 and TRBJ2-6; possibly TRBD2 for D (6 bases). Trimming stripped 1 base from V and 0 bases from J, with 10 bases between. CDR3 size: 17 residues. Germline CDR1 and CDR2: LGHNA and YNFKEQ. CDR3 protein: CASSQALASSGANVLTF. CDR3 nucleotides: TGTGCCAGCAGCCAAGCCCTAGCGAGCTCTGGGGCCAACGTCCTGACTTTC.

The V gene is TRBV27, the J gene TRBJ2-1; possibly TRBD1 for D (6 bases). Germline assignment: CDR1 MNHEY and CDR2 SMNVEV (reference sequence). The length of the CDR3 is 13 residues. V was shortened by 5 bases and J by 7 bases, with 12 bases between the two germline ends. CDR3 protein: CASSMGARNEQFF. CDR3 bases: TGTGCCAGCAGTATGGGGGCCCGGAATGAGCAGTTCTTC.